The clone carrying this T cell receptor beta chain was counted many times. Antigen unknown. This sample was taken from a study of Graves' ophthalmopathy and Graves' hyperthyroidism. Study-level information: Specimen type is peripheral blood, obtained at initial diagnosis before any treatment.

Germline values: CDR1 LGHNA, CDR2 YNFKEQ. J was trimmed by 5 bases and V by 4 bases; bases with no gene match: 9. The CDR3 is 16 amino acids. Study-wide results and limits: Sensitivity of approximately 88% and specificity of approximately 81% were achieved when a 13-signature model separated ophthalmopathy from stable hyperthyroidism. Blood contained most expanded thyroid clonotypes exceeding 0.001 frequency.

The TCR beta CDR3 regions underwent amplification from RNA transcripts. First-round RT-PCR employed HTBI primers, with a second-round multiplex PCR after it. Each CDR3 protein gets one entry after TCRdb re-called the multiplex PCR reads with MiXCR. The table lists approximately 500,000 distinct CDR3 sequences, under 15% of them singletons. The chain combines TRBV4-2 with TRBJ1-1, with TRBD1 matching over 11 bases. This sequence originates from a woman aged 25 to 39 with Graves' ophthalmopathy. Sequenced input: blood. The CDR3 coding sequence is TGTGCCAGCAGCCGCCCCGGGACAGGGGGAAGGACTGAAGCTTTCTTT. Protein sequence: CASSRPGTGGRTEAFF.